A single sample gave rise to the 30 T cell receptor beta chains below, sequenced in a study of blood T cell repertoires in COVID-19. The method was immunoSEQ multiplex PCR; TCRdb's version includes in-frame clones alone and lacks a portion of them. This sample has 380,000 or so clones; 65% to 90% occur once, and the top ten carry just over 7%. Sequenced input: peripheral blood. The source is a woman aged 60-70 years with COVID-19, enrolled during active disease.

The V gene is TRBV5-1, the J gene TRBJ1-4, with 12 bases matching TRBD1. The V gene end was trimmed by 0 bases and the J gene end by 3 bases; junction bases not matched to a gene: 9. This CDR3 has 19 amino acids. CDR1 is SGHRS, CDR2 YFSETQ, per germline. This CDR3 reads CASSLGWDRGRLANEKLFF. Written as DNA, the CDR3 is TGCGCCAGCAGCTTGGGTTGGGACAGGGGGCGTCTTGCTAATGAAAAACTGTTTTTT. Using reference TRBV5-1 and TRBJ1-4 for the parts outside the CDR3, the full variable domain is KAGVTQTPRYLIKTRGQQVTLSCSPISGHRSVSWYQQTPGQGLQFLFEYFSETQRNKGNFPGRFSGRQFSNSRSEMNVSTLELGDSALYLCASSLGWDRGRLANEKLFFGSGTQLSVL.

This chain links TRBV11-3 with TRBJ2-3, with 8 bases identical to TRBD1. V shed 5 bases, J shed 4 bases, and the junction held 8 bases outside the gene matches. Germline CDR1 SGHNT, CDR2 YENEEA. The CDR3 is made up of 15 amino acids. CDR3 region: CASSDRDRWPDTQYF. For the CDR3, the DNA is TGTGCCAGCAGCGACCGGGACAGGTGGCCAGATACGCAGTATTTT. Drawing the rest from reference TRBV11-3 and TRBJ2-3, the complete variable domain is EAGVVQSPRYKIIEKKQPVAFWCNPISGHNTLYWYLQNLGQGPELLIRYENEEAVDDSQLPKDRFSAERLKGVDSTLKIQPAELGDSAVYLCASSDRDRWPDTQYFGPGTRLTVL.

This chain uses TRBV30 with TRBJ1-2; tentative D call: TRBD1 (5 bases). Trimming pared 8 bases from V and 7 bases from J, leaving 14 bases between. The CDR3 covers 11 residues. Germline CDR1 is GTSNPN and CDR2 is SVGIG (reference sequence). CDR3 sequence: CATVTGGGYTF. CDR3 DNA sequence: TGTGCCACCGTAACCGGGGGTGGCTACACCTTC.

This chain joins TRBV7-6 and TRBJ2-7; D remains ambiguous. Per the germline V gene, CDR1 is SGHVS and CDR2 is FNYEAQ. The V end was cut by 6 bases, the J end by 2 bases, with 17 bases between. There are 15 residues in the CDR3. The chain's CDR3 is CASSPSDGPTYEQYF. CDR3 nucleotides: TGTGCCAGCAGTCCAAGCGACGGCCCAACCTACGAGCAGTACTTC.

J is TRBJ1-2 and V is TRBV19; weak D call: TRBD1 (5 bases). This CDR3 contains 13 residues. Germline V gene sequence: CDR1 LNHDA, CDR2 SQIVND (reference sequence). Trimming cost V 7 bases and J 8 bases, with 17 bases left between them. The CDR3 DNA reads TGTGCCAGTATGGCGACAGAATTTACAGGCTACACCTTC. Amino acids: CASMATEFTGYTF.

A note on this clone: In the same sample, other DNA sequences code for this CDR3. V gene TRBV3-1 (or the pseudogene TRBV3-2) combines with J gene TRBJ1-2; D gene ambiguous. Trimming took off 1 base at V and 3 bases at J, with 3 bases between the two ends. The CDR3 loop spans 12 amino acids. Per the germline V gene, CDR1 is LGHDT and CDR2 is YNNKEL (reference sequence). The CDR3 DNA is TGTGCCAGCAGCCAAGGAGACTATGGCTACACCTTC. This gives the protein CASSQGDYGYTF.

V usage is TRBV6-5 and J usage is TRBJ1-5; D not resolved. This CDR3 has 13 residues. The V end was cut by 5 bases, the J end by 4 bases, with 9 bases between. Germline V gene data show CDR1 as MNHEY and CDR2 as SVGAGI. CDR3 protein: CASSKRENQPQHF. In nucleotides, the CDR3 is TGTGCCAGCAGTAAAAGGGAGAATCAGCCCCAGCATTTT.

The chain employs TRBV19 and TRBJ2-3, with D possibly TRBD2 on 5 matching bases. Germline V gene sequence: CDR1 LNHDA, CDR2 SQIVND (reference sequence). The CDR3 has 13 amino acids. Trimming took 7 bases from V and 5 from J, leaving 13 bases between them. The CDR3 is CASTNTDLDTQYF. CDR3 nucleotides: TGTGCCAGTACCAATACGGACTTAGATACGCAGTATTTT.

The chain combines TRBV5-4 with TRBJ2-7, with TRBD2 matching 14 bases. This CDR3 has 17 amino acids. V was clipped by 0 bases and J by 2 bases; unmatched bases: 4. From germline, CDR1 is SGHNT and CDR2 YYREEE (reference sequence). Here the CDR3 DNA reads TGTGCCAGCAGCTTGGGACTAGCGGGGGGGTTTGCCTACGAGCAGTACTTC. The encoded protein is CASSLGLAGGFAYEQYF.

The chain employs TRBV9 and TRBJ2-7; 8 nucleotides match TRBD1. The V gene end was trimmed by 8 bases and the J gene end by 2 bases; junction bases not matched to a gene: 9. The CDR3 runs 14 residues. Per the germline V gene, CDR1 is SGDLS and CDR2 is YYNGEE. The DNA of the CDR3 is TGTGCCAGACCGACCGGGACAGGAGCCTACGAGCAGTACTTC. Protein product: CARPTGTGAYEQYF. Together with reference TRBV9 and TRBJ2-7, the CDR3 gives the full variable domain: DSGVTQTPKHLITATGQRVTLRCSPRSGDLSVYWYQQSLDQGLQFLIQYYNGEERAKGNILERFSAQQFPDLHSELNLSSLELGDSALYFCARPTGTGAYEQYFGPGTRLTVT.

This chain uses TRBV2 with TRBJ2-3; tentative D call: TRBD2 (6 bases). CDR1 and CDR2 (germline): SNHLY, FYNNEI. This CDR3 region has 14 residues. CDR3 loop: CATRRGGGTDTQYF. In nucleotides, the CDR3 is TGTGCAACACGGAGGGGCGGGGGCACAGATACGCAGTATTTT.

This clone appeared once. This sequence joins TRBV2 and TRBJ2-7; 7 positions agree with TRBD1. V lost 7 bases to trimming and J lost 5 bases; unmatched junction nucleotides: 5. The CDR3 sequence is 12 residues long. Per the germline V gene, CDR1 is SNHLY and CDR2 is FYNNEI. In DNA, the CDR3 is TGTGCCAGCAACAGGGGATCCCACGAGCAGTACTTC. It encodes CASNRGSHEQYF.

The V gene is TRBV5-5, the J gene TRBJ2-7, with a tentative D call TRBD2 (6 bases). V dropped 3 bases and J dropped 7 bases, with 11 bases sitting between them. The CDR3 consists of 12 residues. Looked up from germline, CDR1 is SGHKS and CDR2 is YYEKEE (reference sequence). CDR3 bases: TGTGCCAGCAGCTGGGGGGTTGGGGAGCAGTACTTC. It specifies CASSWGVGEQYF.

CDR3 region: CASSQRPDSNQPQHF. CDR3 nucleotide sequence: TGCGCCAGCAGCCAACGCCCAGATAGCAATCAGCCCCAGCATTTT. V usage is TRBV4-3 and J usage is TRBJ1-5; the D is unclear. Germline CDR1 and CDR2: LGHNA and YSLEER. The V end was cut by 2 bases, the J end by 0 bases, with 8 bases between. The CDR3 runs 15 residues.

The CDR3 is CASGLAHLGGGYTF. The CDR3 DNA follows: TGTGCTAGTGGTTTGGCCCACCTAGGGGGAGGCTACACCTTC. This chain connects TRBV12-5 to TRBJ1-2; weak D call: TRBD1 (6 bases). Trimming took 1 base from V and 8 from J, leaving 14 bases between them. This CDR3 region has 14 residues. Per germline, CDR1 LGHNT and CDR2 FRNRAP. Complete variable domain (other parts from reference TRBV12-5 and TRBJ1-2): DARVTQTPRHKVTEMGQEVTMRCQPILGHNTVFWYRQTMMQGLELLAYFRNRAPLDDSGMPKDRFSAEMPDATLATLKIQPSEPRDSAVYFCASGLAHLGGGYTFGSGTRLTVV.

J is TRBJ1-2 and V is TRBV12-3 or TRBV12-4; the D gene is possibly TRBD1 (5 bases). The CDR3 runs to 12 residues. V dropped 1 base and J dropped 8 bases, with 8 bases sitting between them. The CDR3 region has the DNA TGTGCCAGCAGTTTAGGGGGCACGGGCTACACCTTC. Translation gives CASSLGGTGYTF.

This rearrangement joins TRBV3-1 (or the pseudogene TRBV3-2) to TRBJ2-5; TRBD1 is a possible D gene (6 bases). In germline, CDR1 is LGHDT, CDR2 YNNKEL (reference sequence). The CDR3 loop spans 13 amino acids. V lost 4 bases and J lost 6, with 12 bases in between. CDR3 protein: CASSPGVGQTQYF. CDR3 nucleotide sequence: TGTGCCAGCAGCCCAGGGGTTGGGCAGACCCAGTACTTC.

The genes are TRBV30 and TRBJ1-6, with 9 bases lining up with TRBD1. Losses at the gene ends were 3 bases for V and 0 bases for J; bases not matched to a gene: 6. The CDR3 is 17 residues long. Germline CDR1 GTSNPN, CDR2 SVGIG (reference sequence). In DNA form, the CDR3 reads TGTGCCTGGAGAACTGGACAGGGGACCTCCTATAATTCACCCCTCCACTTT. It codes for CAWRTGQGTSYNSPLHF.

The chain uses TRBV5-6 and TRBJ1-4, with unresolved D. The V gene lost 4 bases and the J gene lost 0 bases, with 7 bases spanning the gap. The CDR3 covers 14 residues. The germline CDR1 and CDR2 sequences are SGHDT and YYEEEE. The chain's CDR3 is CASSLPTTNEKLFF. The CDR3 DNA reads TGTGCCAGCAGCCTGCCTACAACTAATGAAAAACTGTTTTTT.

The chain links TRBV29-1 to TRBJ2-5; D might be TRBD1 (6 bases). This CDR3 has 13 residues. CDR1 and CDR2 (germline): SQVTM, ANQGSEA. V gave up 6 bases and J gave up 1 base, with 12 bases separating them. CDR3 sequence: CSVLSGAQETQYF. The CDR3 DNA is TGCAGCGTGCTCTCAGGGGCCCAAGAGACCCAGTACTTC.

This clone was counted between two and nine times. V and J are TRBV19 and TRBJ1-6; 8 nucleotides agree with TRBD1. CDR1 is LNHDA and CDR2 is SQIVND in the germline V gene (reference sequence). J was trimmed by 9 bases and V by 4 bases; bases with no gene match: 11. The CDR3 totals 16 residues. The CDR3 region is CASSTYRTGRSSPLHF. The CDR3 region has the DNA TGTGCCAGTAGTACCTACCGGACAGGGCGATCTTCACCCCTCCACTTT.

V is TRBV19 and J is TRBJ2-1, with a possible D match to TRBD1 (6 bases). The germline gives CDR1 LNHDA, CDR2 SQIVND (reference sequence). The V end was cut by 4 bases, the J end by 1 base, with 17 bases between. The CDR3 has 17 amino acids. CDR3: CASSTPSDRPSYNEQFF. The CDR3 DNA sequence: TGTGCCAGTAGTACCCCCTCCGACAGGCCTTCCTACAATGAGCAGTTCTTC.

V usage is TRBV7-9 and J usage is TRBJ1-1; unclear D gene. The germline gives CDR1 SEHNR, CDR2 FQNEAQ (reference sequence). V dropped 6 bases and J dropped 8 bases, with 13 bases sitting between them. This CDR3 has 12 residues. The CDR3 protein is CASRTNRHEAFF. The CDR3 DNA reads as TGTGCCAGCAGGACCAATCGACACGAAGCTTTCTTT.

As DNA, the CDR3 is TGTGCCAGCAGCATGGCAGCGGGGGGGCAGTACGAGCAGTACTTC. Its translation: CASSMAAGGQYEQYF. This chain links TRBV7-3 with TRBJ2-7, with 10 bases aligning to TRBD2. J lost 4 bases, V lost 5 bases, and 8 bases had no gene match. The CDR3 runs to 15 residues. Germline CDR1 and CDR2: SGHTA and FQGTGA.

The chain carries TRBV30 and TRBJ1-4, with a tentative D call TRBD1 (6 bases). The germline V and J ends were trimmed by 0 bases and 6 bases, with 14 bases remaining between them. The CDR3 runs 15 residues. Germline-derived CDR1 and CDR2 are GTSNPN and SVGIG (reference sequence). The CDR3 DNA follows: TGTGCCTGGAGTGTATCCCAGGGGCTTCATGAAAAACTGTTTTTT. It yields the protein CAWSVSQGLHEKLFF.

V gene TRBV5-1 combines with J gene TRBJ2-7; 7 bases map to TRBD2. This CDR3 is built from 15 residues. V was clipped by 0 bases and J by 1 base; unmatched bases: 4. CDR1 is SGHRS and CDR2 is YFSETQ in the germline V gene. CDR3 DNA sequence: TGCGCCAGCAGCTTGGGAGCGGGACCGTCCTACGAGCAGTACTTC. This sequence encodes CASSLGAGPSYEQYF. Complete variable domain (other parts from reference TRBV5-1 and TRBJ2-7): KAGVTQTPRYLIKTRGQQVTLSCSPISGHRSVSWYQQTPGQGLQFLFEYFSETQRNKGNFPGRFSGRQFSNSRSEMNVSTLELGDSALYLCASSLGAGPSYEQYFGPGTRLTVT.

The chain recombines TRBV2 with TRBJ2-5; weak D call: TRBD1 (6 bases). Germline CDR1 SNHLY, CDR2 FYNNEI. The CDR3 totals 15 residues. V dropped 3 bases and J dropped 4 bases, with 15 bases sitting between them. The DNA for the CDR3 is TGTGCCAGCAGTGATTTAGGATTCAGGGGAGAGACCCAGTACTTC. Its translation is CASSDLGFRGETQYF. The complete variable domain, with remaining parts taken from reference TRBV2 and TRBJ2-5, reads EPEVTQTPSHQVTQMGQEVILRCVPISNHLYFYWYRQILGQKVEFLVSFYNNEISEKSEIFDDQFSVERPDGSNFTLKIRSTKLEDSAMYFCASSDLGFRGETQYFGPGTRLLVL.

J is TRBJ1-6 and V is TRBV21-1; the listed D gene, TRBD1, was not tested against the DNA. TRBV21-1 is flagged as a pseudogene. The CDR3 runs to 18 residues. DNA of the CDR3: TGTGCCAGCAGCTCTCGACAGGGGGCGCGGAGTGTATTCTCACCCCTCCACTTT. As protein: CASSSRQGARSVFSPLHF.

The rearrangement joins TRBV2 to TRBJ1-2; the D gene is possibly TRBD1 (6 bases). CDR1 is SNHLY, CDR2 FYNNEI, per germline. Trimming left V 5 bases short and J 1 base short, with 14 bases between. The CDR3 totals 15 residues. The DNA for the CDR3 is TGTGCCAGCAGTAAGACCCGGGACAATAACTATGGCTACACCTTC. Translation: CASSKTRDNNYGYTF.

This clone was observed a single time. The rearrangement joins TRBV27 to TRBJ1-6; TRBD1 agrees at 9 bases. Germline CDR1 reads MNHEY; CDR2 reads SMNVEV (reference sequence). The CDR3 consists of 14 residues. V was clipped by 8 bases and J by 12 bases; unmatched bases: 11. The CDR3 is CASGWGQGKGPLHF. The CDR3 DNA sequence: TGTGCCAGCGGATGGGGACAGGGAAAGGGACCCCTCCACTTT.